This TCR beta chain derives from a study of beta chain features in type 1 diabetes (dated by TCRdb to 2016 to 2018). Regarding the research as a whole: Mean age, gender distribution, total cell number and subset yield were not different between patients and healthy donors. A total of 107,917,701 sorted cells were examined across all samples, and the number of cells per subset was strongly correlated with RNA yield. Naive and central memory subsets were obtained from all 30 or so donors, but regulatory and stem cell-like memory subsets were isolated from only 8 patients and roughly 8 healthy donors. The study compared the TCRB repertoires of sorted circulating CD4+ T cell subsets in recently diagnosed type 1 diabetes patients with those in matched healthy donors.

Overall study outcomes, separate from this receptor: At VDJ recombination sites, patients with type 1 diabetes made fewer insertions and deleted more nucleotides, a pattern implying thymic rearrangement abnormalities. Naive, central memory and regulatory TCRB repertoires appeared more similar among patients than among healthy donors. Type 1 diabetes patients showed a moderate but significant shortening of TCRB CDR3 length in all four CD4+ subsets. Because cDNA was sequenced instead of genomic DNA, activated cells with high expression could be over-represented, although the groups did not differ in activation or CD3 levels. Only small numbers of individuals were included in the HLA sub-analyses, which left unresolved whether HLA type had any influence on TCRB rearrangement. PCR might favor shorter templates, but patient and control samples were amplified and corrected together, so any skew would affect both groups equally.

This clone was detected a few times. Its antigen specificity is not known. Per-base quality was not reported, and no clone a single base away is much larger than it. Inclusive of the bounding cysteine and phenylalanine, the CDR3 is 16 residues long. The read is trimmed to its CDR3 DNA, 48 bases read in frame from base 1. Looking up the germline V gene yields CDR1 SGHRS and CDR2 YFSETQ. The V and J ends are trimmed by 0 bases and 5 bases, leaving 17 bases between them. The entire isolated RNA was reverse transcribed using the High Capacity cDNA Reverse Transcription Kit, and thus expressed TCRB transcripts were sequenced. Deep immunoSEQ sequencing was performed on naive, central memory and regulatory T cell samples, with an average of approximately 3.9 million total reads per sample. Sorted cells were lysed in RLT buffer and RNA was extracted with DNase-treated RNeasy Micro or Mini kits, depending on cell number. To prevent cross-contamination, every cell subset was processed on its own, while patient and healthy donor samples were processed together. TCRB sequences were amplified from cDNA with the immunoSEQ multiplex PCR, producing 87-bp fragments spanning the CDR3 region. The amplicons were sequenced using the Illumina HiSeq platform. In the paper's pipeline: Synthetic template baselines were used to correct PCR bias computationally, reads within Hamming distance 2 were collapsed together, and singletons that could not be merged were discarded. By aligning reads against IMGT, V, D and J genes, CDR3 length, and insertions or deletions at six rearrangement sites were assigned. Within each subset, clonotype counts were normalized to sorted cell number, and only after that were true diversity and Gini coefficients computed with the tcR R package. The overlap coefficient, calculated on TCRB nucleotide sequences, was used to quantify repertoire sharing. TCRdb mirrors the immuneACCESS table, restricted to in-frame sequences. Some clones are absent from its copies; in checked studies, under half trace to an unresolved V gene, and the reason for the others is unknown. The DNA was the basis for D and trimming; V, J and clone size are from that table. The sample table contains some 350,000 clones; only one count was recorded for about 10% of them. The top ten clonotypes cover 0.45% to 0.65% of the sample.

A single peripheral blood draw of approximately 110 mL on average was collected from each donor into heparinised tubes. Using a panel that included CD45RO, CCR7, CD25, CD127, CD95 and CD27, naive, central memory, regulatory and stem cell-like memory CD4+ T cells were sorted on a BD FACSAria II. Every sorted population had a purity above 95%. PBMCs were isolated right away by Lymphoprep density gradient centrifugation and were stained directly, without culture. To minimize batch effects, samples were stained and sorted in pairs, one healthy donor with one patient per experiment. Material: central memory CD4+ T cells from blood. This chain is built from TRBV5-1 and TRBJ1-1, with TRBD1 as a weak D call on 5 bases. This receptor was taken from a man aged 25 to 40 with type 1 diabetes. The CDR3 amino acid sequence is: CASSLGGQSGGTEAFF. The bases are TGCGCCAGCAGCTTGGGGGGCCAATCAGGTGGAACTGAAGCTTTCTTT.